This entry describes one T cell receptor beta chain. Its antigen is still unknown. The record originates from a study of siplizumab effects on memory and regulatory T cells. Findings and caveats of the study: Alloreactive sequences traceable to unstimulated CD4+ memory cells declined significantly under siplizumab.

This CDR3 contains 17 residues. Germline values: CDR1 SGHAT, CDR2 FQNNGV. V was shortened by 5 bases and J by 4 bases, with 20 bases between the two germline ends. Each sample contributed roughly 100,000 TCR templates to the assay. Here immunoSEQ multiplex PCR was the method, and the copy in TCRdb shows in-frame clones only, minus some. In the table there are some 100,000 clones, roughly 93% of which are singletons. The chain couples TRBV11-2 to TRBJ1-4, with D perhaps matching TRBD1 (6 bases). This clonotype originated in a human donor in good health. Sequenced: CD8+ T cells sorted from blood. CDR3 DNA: TGTGCCAGCAGCGATAGGGATGGGGGGCTGATTAATGAAAAACTGTTTTTT. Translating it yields CASSDRDGGLINEKLFF.